This T cell receptor (beta chain) was captured by sequencing in a study of blood T cell repertoires in COVID-19. This clone has more than one count but fewer than ten. Germline V CDR1 and CDR2: LGHNA, YSLEER. J lost 4 bases, V lost 0 bases, and 5 bases had no gene match. This CDR3 region has 16 residues. Original data processing: Nucleated cell counts were estimated from reference gene primer amplification. The protocol was immunoSEQ multiplex PCR, while the TCRdb copy is restricted to in-frame clones and leaves out a portion. From that table come the V and J calls and clone size; the DNA was used to work out D and trimming. The sample carries about 40,000 clones, 88% recorded once.

The sequence came from a woman aged 70-85 years with acute or convalescent COVID-19. This rearrangement joins TRBV4-3 to TRBJ2-1; 8 bases are a match to TRBD2. Material for sequencing was peripheral blood. The CDR3 spells CASSQEGSGGYNEQFF. CDR3 nucleotides: TGCGCCAGCAGCCAAGAGGGAAGCGGGGGTTACAATGAGCAGTTCTTC.